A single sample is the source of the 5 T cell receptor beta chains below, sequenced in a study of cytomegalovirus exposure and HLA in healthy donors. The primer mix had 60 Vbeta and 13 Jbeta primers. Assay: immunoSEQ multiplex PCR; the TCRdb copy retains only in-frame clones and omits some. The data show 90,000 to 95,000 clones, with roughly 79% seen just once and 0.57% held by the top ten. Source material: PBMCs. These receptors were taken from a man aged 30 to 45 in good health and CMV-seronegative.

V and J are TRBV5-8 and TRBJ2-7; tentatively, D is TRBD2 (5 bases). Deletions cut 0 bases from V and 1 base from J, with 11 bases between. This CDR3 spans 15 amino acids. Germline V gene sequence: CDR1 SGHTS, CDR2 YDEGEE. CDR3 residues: CASSLVPSLSYEQYF. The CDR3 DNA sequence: TGTGCCAGCAGCTTGGTGCCTAGCTTATCCTACGAGCAGTACTTC.

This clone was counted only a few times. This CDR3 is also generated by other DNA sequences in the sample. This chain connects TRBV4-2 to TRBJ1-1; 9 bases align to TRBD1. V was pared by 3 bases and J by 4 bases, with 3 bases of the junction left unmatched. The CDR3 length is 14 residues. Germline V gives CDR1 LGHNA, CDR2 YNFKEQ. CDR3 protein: CASSHPGQGTEAFF. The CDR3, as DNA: TGTGCCAGCAGCCACCCGGGACAGGGCACTGAAGCTTTCTTT.

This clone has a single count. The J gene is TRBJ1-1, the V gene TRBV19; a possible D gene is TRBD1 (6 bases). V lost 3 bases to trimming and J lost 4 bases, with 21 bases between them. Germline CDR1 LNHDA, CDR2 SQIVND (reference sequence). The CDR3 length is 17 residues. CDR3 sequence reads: CASSMGPGGPAGTEAFF. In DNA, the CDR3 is TGTGCCAGTAGTATGGGTCCCGGGGGGCCGGCGGGCACTGAAGCTTTCTTT. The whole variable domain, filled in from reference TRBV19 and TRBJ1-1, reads DGGITQSPKYLFRKEGQNVTLSCEQNLNHDAMYWYRQDPGQGLRLIYYSQIVNDFQKGDIAEGYSVSREKKESFPLTVTSAQKNPTAFYLCASSMGPGGPAGTEAFFGQGTRLTVV.

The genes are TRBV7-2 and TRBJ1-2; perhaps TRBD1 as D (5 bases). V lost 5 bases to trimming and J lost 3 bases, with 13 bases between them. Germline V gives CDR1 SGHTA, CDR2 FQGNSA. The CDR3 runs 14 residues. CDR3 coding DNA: TGTGCCAGCAGCCAGCAGGGCACGCACTATGGCTACACCTTC. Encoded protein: CASSQQGTHYGYTF. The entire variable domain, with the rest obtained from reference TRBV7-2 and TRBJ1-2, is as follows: GAGVSQSPSNKVTEKGKDVELRCDPISGHTALYWYRQSLGQGLEFLIYFQGNSAPDKSGLPSDRFSAERTGGSVSTLTIQRTQQEDSAVYLCASSQQGTHYGYTFGSGTRLTVV.

CDR3 DNA: TGCGCCAGCAGCTCTCAGGGGGCTACAGATACGCAGTATTTT. The encoded protein is CASSSQGATDTQYF. The V and J genes are TRBV5-1 and TRBJ2-3; 8 bases match TRBD1. Germline CDR1 SGHRS, CDR2 YFSETQ. This CDR3 is 14 amino acids long. V gave up 3 bases and J gave up 3 bases; unmatched junction bases: 3.